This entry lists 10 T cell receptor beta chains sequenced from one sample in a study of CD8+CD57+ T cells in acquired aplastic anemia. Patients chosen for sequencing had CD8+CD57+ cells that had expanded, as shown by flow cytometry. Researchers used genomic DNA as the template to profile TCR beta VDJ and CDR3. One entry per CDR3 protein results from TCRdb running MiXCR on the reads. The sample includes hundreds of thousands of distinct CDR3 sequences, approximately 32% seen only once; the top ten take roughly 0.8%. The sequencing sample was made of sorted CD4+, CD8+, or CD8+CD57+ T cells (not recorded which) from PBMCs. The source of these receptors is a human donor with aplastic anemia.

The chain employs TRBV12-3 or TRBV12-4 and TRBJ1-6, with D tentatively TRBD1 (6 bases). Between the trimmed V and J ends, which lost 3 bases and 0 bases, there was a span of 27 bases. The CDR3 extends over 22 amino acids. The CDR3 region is CASSFTLTLDSLQVSYNSPLHF. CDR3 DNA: TGTGCCAGCAGTTTTACTCTGACCTTGGACAGCCTCCAGGTCTCCTATAATTCACCCCTCCACTTT.

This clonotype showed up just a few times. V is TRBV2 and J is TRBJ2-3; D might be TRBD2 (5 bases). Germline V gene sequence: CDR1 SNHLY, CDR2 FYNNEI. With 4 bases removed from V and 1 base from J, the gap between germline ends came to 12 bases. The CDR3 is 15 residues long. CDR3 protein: CASSGPLRGTDTQYF. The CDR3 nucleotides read TGTGCCAGCAGTGGCCCTCTGCGGGGCACAGATACGCAGTATTTT.

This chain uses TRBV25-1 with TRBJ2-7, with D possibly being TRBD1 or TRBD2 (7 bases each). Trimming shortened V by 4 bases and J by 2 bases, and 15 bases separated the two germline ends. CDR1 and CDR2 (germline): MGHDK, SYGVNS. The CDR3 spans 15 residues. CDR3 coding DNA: TGTGCCAGCAGTGGGGGGGGCAGGGGGACCTACGAGCAGTACTTC. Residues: CASSGGGRGTYEQYF.

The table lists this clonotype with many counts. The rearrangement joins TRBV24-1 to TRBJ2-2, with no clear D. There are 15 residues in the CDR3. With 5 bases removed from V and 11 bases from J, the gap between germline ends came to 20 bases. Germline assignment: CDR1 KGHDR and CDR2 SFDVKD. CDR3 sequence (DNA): TGTGCCACCAGTGGGTTAGGGATGAAGAGTGGAGAGCTGTTTTTT. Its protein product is CATSGLGMKSGELFF.

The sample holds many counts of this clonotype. The CDR3 coding sequence is TGTGCCAGCCGGGACAGGGGACTGGAAAGCACAGATACGCAGTATTTT. This codes for CASRDRGLESTDTQYF. This chain connects TRBV19 to TRBJ2-3, with 10 bases that match TRBD1. Germline CDR1 reads LNHDA; CDR2 reads SQIVND (reference sequence). The CDR3 runs to 16 residues. With 9 bases clipped from V and 0 bases from J, the junction kept 9 bases outside the gene matches. Filled out from reference TRBV19 and TRBJ2-3, the complete variable domain reads DGGITQSPKYLFRKEGQNVTLSCEQNLNHDAMYWYRQDPGQGLRLIYYSQIVNDFQKGDIAEGYSVSREKKESFPLTVTSAQKNPTAFYLCASRDRGLESTDTQYFGPGTRLTVL.

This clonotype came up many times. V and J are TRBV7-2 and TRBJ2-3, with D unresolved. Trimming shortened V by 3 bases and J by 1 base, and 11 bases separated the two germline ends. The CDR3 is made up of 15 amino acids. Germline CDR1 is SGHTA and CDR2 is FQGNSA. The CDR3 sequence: CASSFKALGTDTQYF. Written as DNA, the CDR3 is TGTGCCAGCAGCTTCAAAGCTCTCGGCACAGATACGCAGTATTTT.

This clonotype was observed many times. The CDR3 sequence: CASSLGQPNSPLHF. The CDR3 nucleotides read TGTGCCAGCAGCTTAGGCCAGCCCAATTCACCCCTCCACTTT. J is TRBJ1-6 and V is TRBV7-9; D uncertain. Germline loops: CDR1 SEHNR, CDR2 FQNEAQ (reference sequence). Trimming took off 1 base at V and 7 bases at J, with 8 bases between the two ends. This CDR3 has 14 amino acids.

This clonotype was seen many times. CDR3 residues: CATSRGGETQYF. The CDR3, as DNA: TGTGCCACCAGCCGGGGGGGCGAGACCCAGTACTTC. The chain links TRBV15 to TRBJ2-5, with 8 nucleotides matching TRBD2. V was clipped by 5 bases and J by 5 bases; unmatched bases: 1. This CDR3 contains 12 residues. Germline assignment: CDR1 LNHNV and CDR2 YYDKDF (reference sequence).

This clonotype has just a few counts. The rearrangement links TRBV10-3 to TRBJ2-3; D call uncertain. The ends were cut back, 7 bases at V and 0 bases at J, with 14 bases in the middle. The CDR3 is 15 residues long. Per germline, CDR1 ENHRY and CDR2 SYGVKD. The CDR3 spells CAINTGLHSTDTQYF. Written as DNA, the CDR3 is TGTGCCATCAATACGGGTCTCCATAGCACAGATACGCAGTATTTT.

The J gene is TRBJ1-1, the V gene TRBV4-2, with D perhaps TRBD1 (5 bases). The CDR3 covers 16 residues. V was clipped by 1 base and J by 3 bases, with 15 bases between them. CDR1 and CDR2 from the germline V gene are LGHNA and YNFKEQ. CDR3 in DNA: TGTGCCAGCAGCCAAGTACGAGGCAGGGCGGACACTGAAGCTTTCTTT. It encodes CASSQVRGRADTEAFF.